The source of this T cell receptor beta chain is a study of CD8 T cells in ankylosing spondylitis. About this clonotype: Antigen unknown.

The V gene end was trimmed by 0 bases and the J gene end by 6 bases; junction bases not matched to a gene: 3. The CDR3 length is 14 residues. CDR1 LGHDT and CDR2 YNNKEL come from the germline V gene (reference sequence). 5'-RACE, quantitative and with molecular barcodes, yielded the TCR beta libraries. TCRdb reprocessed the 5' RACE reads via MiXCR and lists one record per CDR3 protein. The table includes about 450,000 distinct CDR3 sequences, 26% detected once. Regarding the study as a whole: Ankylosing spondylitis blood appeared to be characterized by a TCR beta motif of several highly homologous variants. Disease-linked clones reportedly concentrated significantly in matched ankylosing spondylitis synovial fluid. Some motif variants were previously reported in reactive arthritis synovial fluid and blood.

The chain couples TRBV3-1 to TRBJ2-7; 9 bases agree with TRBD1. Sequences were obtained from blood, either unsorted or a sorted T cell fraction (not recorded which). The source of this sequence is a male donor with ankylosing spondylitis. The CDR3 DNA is TGTGCCAGCAGCCAAGAAGGGACAGGGAGCGAGCAGTACTTC. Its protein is CASSQEGTGSEQYF.